This TCR beta chain was sequenced during a study of T cell changes during pregnancy in multiple sclerosis. The V gene end was trimmed by 5 bases and the J gene end by 2 bases; junction bases not matched to a gene: 6. Per the germline V gene, CDR1 is LNHDA and CDR2 is SQIVND (reference sequence). The CDR3 sequence is 14 residues long. Repertoires were generated with immunoSEQ multiplex PCR, while TCRdb's copy carries only in-frame clones and drops some. Altogether some 100,000 clones are present, around 93% being singletons, with the ten largest covering over 0.8%. This chain uses TRBV19 with TRBJ2-7, with TRBD1 identical over 7 bases. The sequenced sample was peripheral blood, obtained before pregnancy. This receptor was taken from a female donor with multiple sclerosis, enrolled in a pregnancy study. The CDR3, as DNA: TGTGCCAGTAGTTTGGGACAGTCCACCTACGAGCAGTACTTC. It yields the protein CASSLGQSTYEQYF.